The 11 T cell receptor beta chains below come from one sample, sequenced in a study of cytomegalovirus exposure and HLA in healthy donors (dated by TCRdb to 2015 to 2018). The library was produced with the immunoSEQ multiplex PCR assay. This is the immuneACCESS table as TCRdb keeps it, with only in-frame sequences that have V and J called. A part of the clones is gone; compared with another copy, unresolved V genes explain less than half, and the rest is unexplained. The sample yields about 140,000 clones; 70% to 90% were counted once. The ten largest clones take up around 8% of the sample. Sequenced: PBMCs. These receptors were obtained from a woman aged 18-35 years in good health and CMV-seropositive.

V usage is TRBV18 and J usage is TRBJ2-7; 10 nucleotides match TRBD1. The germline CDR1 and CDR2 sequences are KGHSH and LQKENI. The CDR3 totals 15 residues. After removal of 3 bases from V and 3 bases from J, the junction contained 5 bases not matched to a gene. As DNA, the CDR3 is TGTGCCAGCTCACCCTCGACAGGGGGCATCTACGAGCAGTACTTC. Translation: CASSPSTGGIYEQYF. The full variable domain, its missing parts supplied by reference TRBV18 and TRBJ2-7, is NAGVMQNPRHLVRRRGQEARLRCSPMKGHSHVYWYRQLPEEGLKFMVYLQKENIIDESGMPKERFSAEFPKEGPSILRIQQVVRGDSAAYFCASSPSTGGIYEQYFGPGTRLTVT.

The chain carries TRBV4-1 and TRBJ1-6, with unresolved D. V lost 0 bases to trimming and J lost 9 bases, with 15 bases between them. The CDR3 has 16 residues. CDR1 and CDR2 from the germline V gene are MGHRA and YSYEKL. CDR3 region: CASSQDRRGWSSPLHF. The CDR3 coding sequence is TGCGCCAGCAGCCAAGATCGTCGAGGGTGGAGTTCACCCCTCCACTTT.

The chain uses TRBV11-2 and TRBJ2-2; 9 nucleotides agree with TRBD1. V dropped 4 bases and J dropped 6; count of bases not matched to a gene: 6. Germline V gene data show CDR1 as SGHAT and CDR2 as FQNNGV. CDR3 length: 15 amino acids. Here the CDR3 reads CASSWDRVGAGELFF. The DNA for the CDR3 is TGTGCCAGCAGCTGGGACAGGGTTGGTGCCGGGGAGCTGTTTTTT.

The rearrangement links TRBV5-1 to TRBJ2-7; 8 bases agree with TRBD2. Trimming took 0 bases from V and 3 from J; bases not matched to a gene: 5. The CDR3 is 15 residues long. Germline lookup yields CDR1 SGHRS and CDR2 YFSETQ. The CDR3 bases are TGCGCCAGCAGCTTGGGCGGGACTAGGGTCTACGAGCAGTACTTC. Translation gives CASSLGGTRVYEQYF.

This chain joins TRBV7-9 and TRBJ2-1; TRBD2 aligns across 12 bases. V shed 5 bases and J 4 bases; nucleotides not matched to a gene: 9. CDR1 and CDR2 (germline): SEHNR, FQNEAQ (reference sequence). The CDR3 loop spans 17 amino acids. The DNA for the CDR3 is TGTGCCAGCAGCCCTAGCGGGAGGGGAACATTTTACAATGAGCAGTTCTTC. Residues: CASSPSGRGTFYNEQFF.

This CDR3 is CASSHPGTGNQPQHF. CDR3 sequence (DNA): TGTGCCAGCAGCCACCCCGGGACAGGGAATCAGCCCCAGCATTTT. V gene TRBV16 combines with J gene TRBJ1-5, with 9 bases identical to TRBD1. The CDR3 is made up of 15 amino acids. V gave up 3 bases and J gave up 4 bases; unmatched junction bases: 4. The germline V gene encodes CDR1 KGHSY and CDR2 FQNENV.

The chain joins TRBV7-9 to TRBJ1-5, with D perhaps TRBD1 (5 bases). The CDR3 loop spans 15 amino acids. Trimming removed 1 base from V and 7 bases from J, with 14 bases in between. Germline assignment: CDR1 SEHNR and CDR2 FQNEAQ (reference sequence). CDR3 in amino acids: CASSLEGAVGQPQHF. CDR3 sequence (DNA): TGTGCCAGCAGCTTAGAAGGGGCAGTCGGCCAGCCCCAGCATTTT.

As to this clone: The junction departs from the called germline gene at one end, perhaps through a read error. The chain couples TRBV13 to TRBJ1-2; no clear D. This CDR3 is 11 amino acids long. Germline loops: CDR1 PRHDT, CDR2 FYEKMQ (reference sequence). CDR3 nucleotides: TGTGCCGGCAGCCCAAACTATGGCTACACCTTC. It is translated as CAGSPNYGYTF.

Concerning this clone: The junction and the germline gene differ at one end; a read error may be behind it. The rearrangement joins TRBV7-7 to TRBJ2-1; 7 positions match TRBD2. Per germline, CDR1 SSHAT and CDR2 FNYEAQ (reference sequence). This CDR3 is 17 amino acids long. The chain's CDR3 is CASSLASGPSSYNEQFF. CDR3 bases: TGTGCTAGCAGCCTCGCTAGCGGACCGAGCTCCTACAATGAGCAGTTCTTC.

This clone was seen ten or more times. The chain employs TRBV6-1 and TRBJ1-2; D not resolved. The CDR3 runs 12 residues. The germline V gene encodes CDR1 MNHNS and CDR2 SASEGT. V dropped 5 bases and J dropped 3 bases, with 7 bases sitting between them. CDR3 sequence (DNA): TGTGCCAGCAGTAAGCAAGACTATGGCTACACCTTC. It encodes CASSKQDYGYTF.

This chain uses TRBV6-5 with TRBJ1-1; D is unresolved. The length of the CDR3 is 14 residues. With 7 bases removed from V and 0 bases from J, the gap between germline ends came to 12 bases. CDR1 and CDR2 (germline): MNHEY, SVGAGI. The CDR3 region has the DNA TGTGCCAGCAAAATGTCAGGTATGAACACTGAAGCTTTCTTT. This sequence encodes CASKMSGMNTEAFF.